This T cell receptor (beta chain) was captured in a study of cytomegalovirus exposure and HLA in healthy donors. 13 Jbeta primers and 60 Vbeta primers were used for the PCR. Profiled with immunoSEQ multiplex PCR; TCRdb holds only in-frame clones, not every one. The sample consists of some 180,000 clones, around 77% of them appearing once. Trimming removed 0 bases from V and 4 bases from J; junction bases left unmatched: 5. There are 16 residues in the CDR3. Germline CDR1 LGHNA, CDR2 YNFKEQ. The chain couples TRBV4-2 to TRBJ2-3, with 9 bases lining up with TRBD2. The sequence derives from a woman between 25 and 40 years old in good health and CMV-seronegative. Sequenced input: PBMCs. The CDR3 is CASSQEVQRGADTQYF. CDR3 sequence (DNA): TGTGCCAGCAGCCAAGAGGTACAGCGGGGGGCAGATACGCAGTATTTT.